Sequencing of this T cell receptor (beta chain) was carried out in a study of blood T cell repertoires in COVID-19. Clones were sequenced by immunoSEQ multiplex PCR, and TCRdb holds only the in-frame ones, with some missing. The repertoire includes over 250,000 clones, roughly 90% of them detected once, and around 12% sits in the top ten. V shed 6 bases and J 4 bases; nucleotides not matched to a gene: 7. The CDR3 has 14 residues. The germline gives CDR1 MNHEY, CDR2 SVGAGI. This chain joins TRBV6-5 and TRBJ1-1; TRBD1 agrees at 8 bases. The sequence was collected from a woman aged 55-69 years with acute or convalescent COVID-19. Sequenced: peripheral blood. CDR3 residues: CASRVQGASTEAFF. CDR3 DNA sequence: TGTGCCAGCAGGGTTCAGGGGGCGAGCACTGAAGCTTTCTTT.